Listed here is a single TCR beta chain. Its antigen is as yet unknown. These data originate in a study of shared clonotypes between healthy human individuals. Whole-study context: The composition of the donors was two women and a few men aged 18 to 49. General study findings and limits: Non-shared clonotypes showed lower generation probabilities than clonotypes common to all four donors.

The investigators split CD4+ cells into a CD45RA+ naive subset and a CD45RA-negative memory subset. Per the authors' pipeline: ImmunoSEQ sequences covered only the junction and lacked quality scores; filtering therefore differed. The data were produced by immunoSEQ multiplex PCR, yet TCRdb's version contains in-frame clones alone and is incomplete. The V and J calls and clone size are taken from that table; D and trimming were inferred from the DNA. The table includes approximately 1.5 million clones, approximately 98.5% detected once. CDR3 length equals 12 residues. Trimming removed 4 bases at V and 6 bases at J, with 10 bases between. The germline CDR1 and CDR2 sequences are SGHAT and FQNNGV.

The rearrangement joins TRBV11-2 to TRBJ2-7; D may be TRBD2 (5 bases). The sequence came from a young man in good health. Sample: naive CD4+ T cells sorted from blood. Subset described: CD45RA+ positively selected. The DNA for the CDR3 is TGTGCCAGCAGCTCGCCTGGAGGCGAGCAGTACTTC. It translates to CASSSPGGEQYF.